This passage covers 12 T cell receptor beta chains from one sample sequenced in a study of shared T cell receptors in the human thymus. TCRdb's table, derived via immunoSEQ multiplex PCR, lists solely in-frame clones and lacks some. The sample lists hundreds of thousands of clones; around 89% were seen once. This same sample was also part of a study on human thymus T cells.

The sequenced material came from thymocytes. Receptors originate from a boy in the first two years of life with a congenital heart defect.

CDR3 sequence reads: CASSGGTSGRYEQYF. CDR3 DNA: TGTGCCAGCAGTGGGGGGACTAGCGGGAGGTACGAGCAGTACTTC. The chain recombines TRBV6-1 with TRBJ2-7, with 15 bases that match TRBD2. From germline, CDR1 is MNHNS and CDR2 SASEGT. CDR3 length equals 15 residues. V dropped 4 bases and J dropped 4; count of bases not matched to a gene: 2.

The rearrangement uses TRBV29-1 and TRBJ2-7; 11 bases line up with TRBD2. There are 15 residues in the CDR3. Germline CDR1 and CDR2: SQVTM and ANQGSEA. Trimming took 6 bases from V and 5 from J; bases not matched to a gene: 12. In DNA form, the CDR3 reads TGCAGCGTCCGGGGGCTAGCGGGAGGCAGGAACGAGCAGTACTTC. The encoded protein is CSVRGLAGGRNEQYF.

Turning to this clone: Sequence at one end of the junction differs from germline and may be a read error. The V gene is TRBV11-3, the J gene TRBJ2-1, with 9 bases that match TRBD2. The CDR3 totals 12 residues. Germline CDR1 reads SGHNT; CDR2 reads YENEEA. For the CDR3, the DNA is TGTGCCAGCAGCTGGGGGGGGACTAGCCCCCTCTTC. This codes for CASSWGGTSPLF.

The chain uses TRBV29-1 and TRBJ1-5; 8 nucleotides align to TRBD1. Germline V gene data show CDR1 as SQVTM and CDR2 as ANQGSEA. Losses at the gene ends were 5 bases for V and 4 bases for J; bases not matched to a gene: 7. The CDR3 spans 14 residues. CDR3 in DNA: TGCAGCGTTTGGTCAGGGGGCAGGAATCAGCCCCAGCATTTT. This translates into CSVWSGGRNQPQHF.

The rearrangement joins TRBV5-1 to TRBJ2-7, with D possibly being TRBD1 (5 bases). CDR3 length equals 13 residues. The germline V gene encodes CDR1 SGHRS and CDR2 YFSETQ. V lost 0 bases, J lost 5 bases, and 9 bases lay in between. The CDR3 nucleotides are TGCGCCAGCAGCTTGGGACAGTTCAACGAGCAGTACTTC. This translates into CASSLGQFNEQYF.

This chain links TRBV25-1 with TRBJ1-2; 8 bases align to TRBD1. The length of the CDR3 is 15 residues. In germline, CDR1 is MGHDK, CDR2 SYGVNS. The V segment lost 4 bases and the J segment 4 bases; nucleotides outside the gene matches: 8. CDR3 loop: CASSARDRSSYGYTF. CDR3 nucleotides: TGTGCCAGCAGTGCTCGGGACAGGTCGTCCTATGGCTACACCTTC.

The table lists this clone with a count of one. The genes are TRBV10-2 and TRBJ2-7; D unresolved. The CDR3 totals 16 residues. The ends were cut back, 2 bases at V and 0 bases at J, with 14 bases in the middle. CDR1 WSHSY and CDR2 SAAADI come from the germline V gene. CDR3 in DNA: TGCGCCAGCAGTGAGACAGCCTCATTGAGCTCCTACGAGCAGTACTTC. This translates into CASSETASLSSYEQYF.

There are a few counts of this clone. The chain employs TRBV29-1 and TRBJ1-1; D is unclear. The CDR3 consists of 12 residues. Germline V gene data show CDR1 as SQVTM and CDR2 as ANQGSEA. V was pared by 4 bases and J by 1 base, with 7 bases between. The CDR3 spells CSVASRNTEAFF. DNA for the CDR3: TGCAGCGTTGCGTCCAGGAACACTGAAGCTTTCTTT.

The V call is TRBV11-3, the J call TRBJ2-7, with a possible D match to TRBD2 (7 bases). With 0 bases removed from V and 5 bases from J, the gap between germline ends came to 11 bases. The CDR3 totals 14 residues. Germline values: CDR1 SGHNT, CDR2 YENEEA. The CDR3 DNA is TGTGCCAGCAGCTTAGAGGGGAGGGGGGACGAGCAGTACTTC. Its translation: CASSLEGRGDEQYF.

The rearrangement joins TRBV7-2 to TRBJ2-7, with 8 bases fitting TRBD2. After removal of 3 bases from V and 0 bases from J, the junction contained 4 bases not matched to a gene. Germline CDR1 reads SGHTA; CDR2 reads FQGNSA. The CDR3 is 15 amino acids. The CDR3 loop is CASSFWSGSSYEQYF. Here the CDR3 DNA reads TGTGCCAGCAGCTTCTGGAGCGGGAGCTCCTACGAGCAGTACTTC.

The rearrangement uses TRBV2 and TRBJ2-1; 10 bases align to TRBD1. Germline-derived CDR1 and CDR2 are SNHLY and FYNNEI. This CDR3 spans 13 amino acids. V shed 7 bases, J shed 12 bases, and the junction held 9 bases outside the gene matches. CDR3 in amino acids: CASMGQGSRPQFF. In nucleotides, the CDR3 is TGTGCCAGCATGGGACAGGGGTCCCGGCCGCAGTTCTTC.

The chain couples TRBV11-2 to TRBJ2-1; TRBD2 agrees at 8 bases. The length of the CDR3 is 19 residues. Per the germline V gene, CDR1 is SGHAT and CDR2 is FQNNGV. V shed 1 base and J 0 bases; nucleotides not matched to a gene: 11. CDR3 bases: TGTGCCAGCAGCTTAGCGTTCGGTACTAGCGGAAGCTCCTACAATGAGCAGTTCTTC. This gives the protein CASSLAFGTSGSSYNEQFF. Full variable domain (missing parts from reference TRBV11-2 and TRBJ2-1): EAGVAQSPRYKIIEKRQSVAFWCNPISGHATLYWYQQILGQGPKLLIQFQNNGVVDDSQLPKDRFSAERLKGVDSTLKIQPAKLEDSAVYLCASSLAFGTSGSSYNEQFFGPGTRLTVL.